The rows below give T cell receptor beta chains drawn from one sample of a study of shared clonotypes between healthy human individuals. Sequenced by immunoSEQ multiplex PCR; TCRdb stores in-frame clones only, minus some. This sample has roughly 2.4 million clones; approximately 96% occur once, and the top ten carry roughly 0.13%. Sequenced: naive CD4+ T cells sorted from blood. These receptors were taken from a man in his late teens or twenties in good health. Both conserved end residues are part of each CDR3. Fields, in order: J gene, V gene, D gene, clone size, CDR3 protein, CDR3 DNA. D genes are given only for firm matches. Rows may omit the clone size; those that give it use once, few, many or a size class.

j_gene: TRBJ1-1; v_gene: TRBV9; d_gene: TRBD1; abundance: .; CDR3aa: CASSPRQGWNTEAFF; CDR3nt: TGTGCCAGCAGCCCGAGACAGGGCTGGAACACTGAAGCTTTCTTT
j_gene: TRBJ1-4; v_gene: TRBV7-2; d_gene: .; abundance: .; CDR3aa: CASSSTRGPLLTEKLFF; CDR3nt: TGTGCCAGCAGCTCCACGAGGGGCCCACTACTAACTGAAAAACTGTTTTTT
j_gene: TRBJ1-1; v_gene: TRBV29-1; d_gene: .; abundance: once; CDR3aa: CSVYSGAEAFF; CDR3nt: TGCAGCGTTTACTCAGGGGCTGAAGCTTTCTTT
j_gene: TRBJ1-2; v_gene: TRBV5-4; d_gene: .; abundance: .; CDR3aa: CASSLGGGGATNYGYTF; CDR3nt: TGTGCCAGCAGCCTGGGCGGAGGCGGGGCGACTAACTATGGCTACACCTTC
j_gene: TRBJ1-1; v_gene: TRBV10-2; d_gene: .; abundance: .; CDR3aa: CASSGQGKAEAFF; CDR3nt: TGCGCCAGCAGTGGCCAGGGTAAGGCTGAAGCTTTCTTT
j_gene: TRBJ2-7; v_gene: TRBV19; d_gene: TRBD2; abundance: .; CDR3aa: CASSFASGEGQYF; CDR3nt: TGTGCCAGTAGTTTCGCTAGCGGGGAGGGGCAGTACTTC
j_gene: TRBJ1-3; v_gene: TRBV11-3; d_gene: .; abundance: .; CDR3aa: CASSPGRGSGNTIYF; CDR3nt: TGTGCCAGCAGCCCGGGCAGGGGATCTGGAAACACCATATATTTT
j_gene: TRBJ2-5; v_gene: TRBV4-2; d_gene: .; abundance: .; CDR3aa: CASSQVEGETQYF; CDR3nt: TGTGCCAGCAGCCAAGTTGAGGGGGAGACCCAGTACTTC
j_gene: TRBJ1-2; v_gene: TRBV27; d_gene: .; abundance: few; CDR3aa: CASSLQSYGYTF; CDR3nt: TGTGCCAGCAGTTTACAGAGCTATGGCTACACCTTC
j_gene: TRBJ1-4; v_gene: TRBV29-1; d_gene: TRBD1; abundance: once; CDR3aa: CSVDTTGGDEKLFF; CDR3nt: TGCAGCGTCGACACGACAGGGGGCGATGAAAAACTGTTTTTT
j_gene: TRBJ1-2; v_gene: TRBV30; d_gene: .; abundance: .; CDR3aa: CAWRARNYGYTF; CDR3nt: TGTGCCTGGAGGGCTAGGAACTATGGCTACACCTTC
j_gene: TRBJ1-5; v_gene: TRBV6-1; d_gene: .; abundance: .; CDR3aa: CASSAQGRNSNQPQHF; CDR3nt: TGTGCCAGCAGTGCCCAAGGACGGAATAGCAATCAGCCCCAGCATTTT
j_gene: TRBJ1-5; v_gene: TRBV18; d_gene: TRBD1; abundance: .; CDR3aa: CASSPTYGQGANQPQHF; CDR3nt: TGTGCCAGCTCACCGACCTATGGCCAGGGGGCAAATCAGCCCCAGCATTTT
j_gene: TRBJ2-5; v_gene: TRBV7-7; d_gene: TRBD2; abundance: once; CDR3aa: CASSLAIRGGTKPDQETQYF; CDR3nt: TGTGCTAGCAGCTTAGCTATACGGGGGGGGACCAAGCCGGACCAAGAGACCCAGTACTTC
j_gene: TRBJ1-6; v_gene: TRBV28; d_gene: TRBD1; abundance: .; CDR3aa: CASTFGTVNNSPLHF; CDR3nt: TGTGCCAGCACTTTCGGGACAGTAAATAATTCACCCCTCCACTTT
j_gene: TRBJ2-2; v_gene: TRBV5-8; d_gene: TRBD2; abundance: .; CDR3aa: CASSNTRRGDTGELFF; CDR3nt: TGTGCCAGCAGCAACACAAGGCGGGGGGACACCGGGGAGCTGTTTTTT
j_gene: TRBJ2-7; v_gene: TRBV27; d_gene: .; abundance: .; CDR3aa: CASSLSGPKEQYF; CDR3nt: TGTGCCAGCAGTTTATCCGGGCCTAAGGAGCAGTACTTC
j_gene: TRBJ2-2; v_gene: TRBV30; d_gene: .; abundance: .; CDR3aa: CAGRRGANTGELFF; CDR3nt: TGTGCCGGGAGGAGGGGGGCAAACACCGGGGAGCTGTTTTTT
j_gene: TRBJ2-7; v_gene: TRBV7-3; d_gene: TRBD1; abundance: .; CDR3aa: CASSLTDRAAEQYF; CDR3nt: TGTGCCAGCAGCTTAACCGACAGGGCGGCCGAGCAGTACTTC
j_gene: TRBJ1-1; v_gene: TRBV14; d_gene: .; abundance: .; CDR3aa: CASSHRGVRTEAFF; CDR3nt: TGTGCCAGCAGCCATAGAGGGGTAAGGACTGAAGCTTTCTTT
j_gene: TRBJ2-1; v_gene: TRBV5-4; d_gene: .; abundance: .; CDR3aa: CASSFDGGSYNEQFF; CDR3nt: TGTGCCAGCAGCTTTGACGGGGGCTCCTACAATGAGCAGTTCTTC
j_gene: TRBJ1-2; v_gene: TRBV28; d_gene: TRBD1; abundance: .; CDR3aa: CASSFLDRDGYTF; CDR3nt: TGTGCCAGCAGTTTCTTGGACAGGGATGGCTACACCTTC